This passage covers 3 T cell receptor beta chains from one sample sequenced in a study of T cell responses to AZD1222 COVID-19 vaccine. Clones were sequenced by immunoSEQ multiplex PCR, and TCRdb holds only the in-frame ones, with some missing. Of roughly 110,000 clones listed, approximately 87% are singletons. The sample was peripheral blood, taken on day 0 of AZD1222 vaccination. These receptors all stem from an adult in good health.

The V call is TRBV5-4, the J call TRBJ2-1; D remains unclear. The CDR3 extends over 13 amino acids. The V end was cut by 3 bases, the J end by 5 bases, with 9 bases between. Germline values: CDR1 SGHNT, CDR2 YYREEE (reference sequence). The CDR3 coding sequence is TGTGCCAGCAGCTCCGGATTTAACAATGAGCAGTTCTTC. Translating it yields CASSSGFNNEQFF.

Comment on this clone: A read error may account for a junction end that differs from germline. The chain links TRBV7-7 to TRBJ2-5; D is possibly TRBD1 (5 bases). CDR3 size: 16 residues. CDR1 is SSHAT and CDR2 is FNYEAQ in the germline V gene (reference sequence). The CDR3 region is CASSLGATPYQETQYF. For the CDR3, the DNA is TGTGCTAGCAGCTTAGGGGCGACCCCGTACCAAGAGACCCAGTACTTC.

The V gene is TRBV6-2 or TRBV6-3, the J gene TRBJ2-7; D call uncertain. CDR1 MNHEY and CDR2 SVGEGT come from the germline V gene. CDR3 length equals 10 residues. The V and J ends lost 2 bases and 8 bases respectively, with 4 bases between them. The CDR3 reads CASSYRQQYF. CDR3 DNA: TGTGCCAGCAGTTACCGTCAGCAGTACTTC.